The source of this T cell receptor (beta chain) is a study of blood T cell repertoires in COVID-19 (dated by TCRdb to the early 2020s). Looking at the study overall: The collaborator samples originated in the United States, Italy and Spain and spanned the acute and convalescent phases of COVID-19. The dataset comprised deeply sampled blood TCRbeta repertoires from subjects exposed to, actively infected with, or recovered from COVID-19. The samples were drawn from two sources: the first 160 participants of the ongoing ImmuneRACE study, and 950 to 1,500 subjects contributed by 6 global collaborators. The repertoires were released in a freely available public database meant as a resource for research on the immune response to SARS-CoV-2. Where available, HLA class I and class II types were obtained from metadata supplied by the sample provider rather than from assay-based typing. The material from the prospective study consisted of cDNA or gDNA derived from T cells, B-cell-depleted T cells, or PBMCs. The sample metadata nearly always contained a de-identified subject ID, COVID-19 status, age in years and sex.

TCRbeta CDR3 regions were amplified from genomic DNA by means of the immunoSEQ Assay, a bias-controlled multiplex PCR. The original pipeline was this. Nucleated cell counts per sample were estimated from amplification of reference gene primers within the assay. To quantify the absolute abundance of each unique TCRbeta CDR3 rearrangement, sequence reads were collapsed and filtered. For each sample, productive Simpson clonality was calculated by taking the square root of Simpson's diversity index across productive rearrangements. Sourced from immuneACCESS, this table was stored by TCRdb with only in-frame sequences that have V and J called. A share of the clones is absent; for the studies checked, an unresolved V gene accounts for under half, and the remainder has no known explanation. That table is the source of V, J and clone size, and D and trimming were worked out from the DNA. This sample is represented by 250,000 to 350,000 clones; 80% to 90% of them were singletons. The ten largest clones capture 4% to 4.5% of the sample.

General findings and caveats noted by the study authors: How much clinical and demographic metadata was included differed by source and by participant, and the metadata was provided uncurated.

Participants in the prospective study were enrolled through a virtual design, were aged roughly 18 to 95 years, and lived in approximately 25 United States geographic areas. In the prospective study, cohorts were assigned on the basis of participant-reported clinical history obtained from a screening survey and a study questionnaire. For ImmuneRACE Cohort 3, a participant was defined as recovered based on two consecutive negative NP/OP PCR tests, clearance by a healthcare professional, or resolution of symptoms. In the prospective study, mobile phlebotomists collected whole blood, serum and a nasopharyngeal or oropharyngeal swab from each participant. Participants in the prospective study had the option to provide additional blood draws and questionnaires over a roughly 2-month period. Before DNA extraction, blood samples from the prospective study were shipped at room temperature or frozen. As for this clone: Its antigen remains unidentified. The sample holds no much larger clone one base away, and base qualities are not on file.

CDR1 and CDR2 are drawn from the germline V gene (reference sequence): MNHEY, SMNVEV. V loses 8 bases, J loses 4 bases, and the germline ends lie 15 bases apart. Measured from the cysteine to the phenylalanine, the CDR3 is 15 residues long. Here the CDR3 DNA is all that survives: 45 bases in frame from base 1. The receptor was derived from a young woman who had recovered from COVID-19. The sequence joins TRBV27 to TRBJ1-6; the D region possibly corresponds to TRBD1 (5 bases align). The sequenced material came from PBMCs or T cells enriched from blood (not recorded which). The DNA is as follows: TGTGCCAGCCGGAGCCAGGACACTTATAATTCACCCCTCCACTTT. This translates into CASRSQDTYNSPLHF.